These T cell receptor beta chains were read from a single sample in a study of T cell responses to AZD1222 COVID-19 vaccine. Some clones are missing from TCRdb's copy, which holds only in-frame ones; the method was immunoSEQ multiplex PCR. The data contain approximately 150,000 clones, roughly nine tenths of them seen just once; the ten biggest clones take up under 2%. Here the sequenced sample was peripheral blood, taken 28 days after the second AZD1222 dose. These TCRs come from an adult who received the AZD1222 COVID-19 vaccine. Each CDR3 is given with its conserved first and last residue. A D gene is named only where the DNA matches it firmly. A clone size is listed for some rows: how often the clone was seen (once, few, many), or a class if it is expanded.

clone size: .
CDR3 length: 14
V gene: TRBV5-6
D gene: .
J gene: TRBJ1-1
CDR3 DNA: TGTGCCAGCAGCTTGGTTGGGGTCGGCACTGAAGCTTTCTTT
CDR3 protein: CASSLVGVGTEAFF

clone size: .
CDR3 length: 14
V gene: TRBV2
D gene: .
J gene: TRBJ2-2
CDR3 DNA: TGTGCCAGCAGTGACTTTAGTGGTGCGGGGGAGCTGTTTTTT
CDR3 protein: CASSDFSGAGELFF

clone size: .
CDR3 length: 19
V gene: TRBV5-1
D gene: TRBD1
J gene: TRBJ2-1
CDR3 DNA: TGCGCCAGCAGCAGCCCGGGACAGCCTAATATGGGCTCCTACAATGAGCAGTTCTTC
CDR3 protein: CASSSPGQPNMGSYNEQFF

clone size: .
CDR3 length: 11
V gene: TRBV21-1
D gene: .
J gene: TRBJ2-3
CDR3 DNA: TGTGCCATCACGGGGTCGGATACGCAGTATTTT
CDR3 protein: CAITGSDTQYF

clone size: .
CDR3 length: 14
V gene: TRBV2
D gene: TRBD2
J gene: TRBJ2-5
CDR3 DNA: TGTGCCAGCAGTGTAACTAGCGGCCAAGAGACCCAGTACTTC
CDR3 protein: CASSVTSGQETQYF

clone size: .
CDR3 length: 12
V gene: TRBV30
D gene: .
J gene: TRBJ1-2
CDR3 DNA: TGTGCCTGGAGTACAGGGACTTCGAGCTACACCTTC
CDR3 protein: CAWSTGTSSYTF

clone size: .
CDR3 length: 14
V gene: TRBV28
D gene: .
J gene: TRBJ1-3
CDR3 DNA: TGTGCCAGCATGAGGGGGGACTCTGGAAACACCATATATTTT
CDR3 protein: CASMRGDSGNTIYF

clone size: .
CDR3 length: 15
V gene: TRBV3-1/TRBV3-2
D gene: TRBD2
J gene: TRBJ2-5
CDR3 DNA: TGTGCCAGCAGCCTTCCCGGGACTACCCAAGAGACCCAGTACTTC
CDR3 protein: CASSLPGTTQETQYF

clone size: .
CDR3 length: 17
V gene: TRBV5-1
D gene: TRBD2
J gene: TRBJ2-1
CDR3 DNA: TGCGCCAGCAGCTGGGGGGGAGGGGCTTCCACCTACAATGAGCAGTTCTTC
CDR3 protein: CASSWGGGASTYNEQFF

clone size: .
CDR3 length: 13
V gene: TRBV19
D gene: .
J gene: TRBJ1-1
CDR3 DNA: TGTGCCAGTAGTATAGGTGGGAACACTGAAGCTTTCTTT
CDR3 protein: CASSIGGNTEAFF

clone size: .
CDR3 length: 13
V gene: TRBV12-3/TRBV12-4
D gene: .
J gene: TRBJ1-4
CDR3 DNA: TGTGCCAGCAGGCGGTTGGAAAATGAAAAACTGTTTTTT
CDR3 protein: CASRRLENEKLFF

clone size: .
CDR3 length: 16
V gene: TRBV2
D gene: TRBD2
J gene: TRBJ2-5
CDR3 DNA: TGTGCCAGCAGTGAAAGGGCGGGAGACGGCCAAGAGACCCAGTACTTC
CDR3 protein: CASSERAGDGQETQYF

clone size: .
CDR3 length: 16
V gene: TRBV2
D gene: TRBD1
J gene: TRBJ1-4
CDR3 DNA: TGTGCCAGCAGTTTGACAGGGGGTGCAACTAATGAAAAACTGTTTTTT
CDR3 protein: CASSLTGGATNEKLFF

clone size: .
CDR3 length: 15
V gene: TRBV19
D gene: .
J gene: TRBJ1-1
CDR3 DNA: TGTGCCAGCAACCTAGCTGGGCCGTGGTCCACTGAAGCTTTCTTT
CDR3 protein: CASNLAGPWSTEAFF

clone size: .
CDR3 length: 14
V gene: TRBV10-3
D gene: .
J gene: TRBJ1-1
CDR3 DNA: TGTGCCATCAGCCGGACAGAATCAAACACTGAAGCTTTCTTT
CDR3 protein: CAISRTESNTEAFF

clone size: .
CDR3 length: 16
V gene: TRBV9
D gene: .
J gene: TRBJ2-1
CDR3 DNA: TGTGCCAGCAGCAAGGAGGGGGCGGGAGCCTACAATGAGCAGTTCTTC
CDR3 protein: CASSKEGAGAYNEQFF

clone size: once
CDR3 length: 15
V gene: TRBV19
D gene: .
J gene: TRBJ2-7
CDR3 DNA: TGTGCCAGTAAGGGTAATCCTGGGCTCACCGACGAGCAGTACTTC
CDR3 protein: CASKGNPGLTDEQYF

clone size: .
CDR3 length: 15
V gene: TRBV28
D gene: .
J gene: TRBJ1-5
CDR3 DNA: TGTGCCAGCAGTTTACTGTGGACCGACAATCAGCCCCAGCATTTT
CDR3 protein: CASSLLWTDNQPQHF

clone size: .
CDR3 length: 13
V gene: TRBV3-1/TRBV3-2
D gene: .
J gene: TRBJ1-1
CDR3 DNA: TGTGCCAGCAGCCAACTAGGGGTTGTAGGAGCTTTCTTT
CDR3 protein: CASSQLGVVGAFF

clone size: .
CDR3 length: 14
V gene: TRBV20-1
D gene: .
J gene: TRBJ1-2
CDR3 DNA: TGCAGTGCTAGTCCGCAAGGACGGTTTAGTGGCTACACCTTC
CDR3 protein: CSASPQGRFSGYTF

clone size: .
CDR3 length: 13
V gene: TRBV12-3/TRBV12-4
D gene: .
J gene: TRBJ1-5
CDR3 DNA: TGTGCCAGCAGTTTACAAGGGAGGGGGAATCTCCATTTT
CDR3 protein: CASSLQGRGNLHF

clone size: .
CDR3 length: 14
V gene: TRBV3-1/TRBV3-2
D gene: .
J gene: TRBJ2-6
CDR3 DNA: TGTGCCAGCAGCGGGACCTCTGGGGCCAACGTCCTGACTTTC
CDR3 protein: CASSGTSGANVLTF

clone size: .
CDR3 length: 15
V gene: TRBV10-3
D gene: .
J gene: TRBJ1-6
CDR3 DNA: TGTGCCATCAGTGAGTCGTCGGTCCCGAATTCACCCCTCCACTTT
CDR3 protein: CAISESSVPNSPLHF

clone size: once
CDR3 length: 12
V gene: TRBV19
D gene: TRBD1
J gene: TRBJ1-2
CDR3 DNA: TGTGCCAGTAGAGACAGGGGGTATGGCTACACCTTC
CDR3 protein: CASRDRGYGYTF

clone size: few
CDR3 length: 12
V gene: TRBV18
D gene: .
J gene: TRBJ1-6
CDR3 DNA: TGTGCCAGCTCACCACCGAATTCACCCCTCCACTTT
CDR3 protein: CASSPPNSPLHF

clone size: .
CDR3 length: 16
V gene: TRBV7-8
D gene: TRBD1
J gene: TRBJ2-2
CDR3 DNA: TGTGCCAGCAGCTTAGCCGGGACAGGGAACACCGGGGAGCTGTTTTTT
CDR3 protein: CASSLAGTGNTGELFF

clone size: .
CDR3 length: 17
V gene: TRBV3-1/TRBV3-2
D gene: TRBD1
J gene: TRBJ2-3
CDR3 DNA: TGTGCCAGCAGCCCACGGACAGGCCGCAAAACCCCCGATACGCAGTATTTT
CDR3 protein: CASSPRTGRKTPDTQYF

clone size: .
CDR3 length: 14
V gene: TRBV7-2
D gene: TRBD1
J gene: TRBJ2-7
CDR3 DNA: TGTGCCAGCAGCTTTGGACAGGGTCTTTACGAGCAGTACTTC
CDR3 protein: CASSFGQGLYEQYF

clone size: .
CDR3 length: 14
V gene: TRBV4-3
D gene: .
J gene: TRBJ1-4
CDR3 DNA: TGCGCCAGCAGCCAAGGGTCCCCTAATGAAAAACTGTTTTTT
CDR3 protein: CASSQGSPNEKLFF

clone size: .
CDR3 length: 13
V gene: TRBV6-5
D gene: .
J gene: TRBJ1-1
CDR3 DNA: TGTGCCAGCAGTTATGGGGCGAGCGCTGAAGCTTTCTTT
CDR3 protein: CASSYGASAEAFF

clone size: .
CDR3 length: 14
V gene: TRBV3-1/TRBV3-2
D gene: .
J gene: TRBJ1-1
CDR3 DNA: TGTGCCAGCAGCCCAAACTACCAGACCTTGAAGGCTTTCTTT
CDR3 protein: CASSPNYQTLKAFF

clone size: .
CDR3 length: 14
V gene: TRBV27
D gene: .
J gene: TRBJ2-7
CDR3 DNA: TGTGCCAGCAGTTTAGCGGGCGGTGGCTACGAGCAGTACTTC
CDR3 protein: CASSLAGGGYEQYF

clone size: .
CDR3 length: 18
V gene: TRBV6-2/TRBV6-3
D gene: .
J gene: TRBJ2-1
CDR3 DNA: TGTGCCAGCAGTTACGGCTTTGGTCTTGGGTCTTCCTACAATGAGCAGTTCTTC
CDR3 protein: CASSYGFGLGSSYNEQFF

clone size: .
CDR3 length: 17
V gene: TRBV4-3
D gene: .
J gene: TRBJ2-2
CDR3 DNA: TGCGCCAGCAGCCAAGAGGGCAGGCCGGGGGTTCCCGGGGAGCTGTTTTTT
CDR3 protein: CASSQEGRPGVPGELFF

clone size: .
CDR3 length: 14
V gene: TRBV18
D gene: .
J gene: TRBJ2-1
CDR3 DNA: TGTGCCAGCTCACCACCGGTGACTAGGACTGAGCAGTTCTTC
CDR3 protein: CASSPPVTRTEQFF

clone size: .
CDR3 length: 21
V gene: TRBV3-1/TRBV3-2
D gene: .
J gene: TRBJ2-2
CDR3 DNA: TGTGCCAGCAGCCAAGCTAGGTTAAGGTCTTTTGTGGGGGATTACACCGGGGAGCTGTTTTTT
CDR3 protein: CASSQARLRSFVGDYTGELFF

clone size: .
CDR3 length: 13
V gene: TRBV9
D gene: .
J gene: TRBJ2-1
CDR3 DNA: TGTGCCAGCAGCGACAGAATAGTGGGGGAGCAGTTCTTC
CDR3 protein: CASSDRIVGEQFF

clone size: few
CDR3 length: 18
V gene: TRBV6-2/TRBV6-3
D gene: TRBD2
J gene: TRBJ2-7
CDR3 DNA: TGTGCCAGCAGTTCTGGGGCGGGGCTAGCGGGAGTCACCTACGAGCAGTACTTC
CDR3 protein: CASSSGAGLAGVTYEQYF

clone size: .
CDR3 length: 15
V gene: TRBV5-6
D gene: TRBD2
J gene: TRBJ2-1
CDR3 DNA: TGTGCCAGCAAGGCTAGCGGGAGCTCCTACAATGAGCAGTTCTTC
CDR3 protein: CASKASGSSYNEQFF

clone size: .
CDR3 length: 17
V gene: TRBV30
D gene: .
J gene: TRBJ2-5
CDR3 DNA: TGTGCCTGGAGTGGGGCACTTTGGGGCGTTGGCCAAGAGACCCAGTACTTC
CDR3 protein: CAWSGALWGVGQETQYF

clone size: .
CDR3 length: 15
V gene: TRBV9
D gene: .
J gene: TRBJ1-5
CDR3 DNA: TGTGCCAGCAGCGTAGACGGTAATAGCAATCAGCCCCAGCATTTT
CDR3 protein: CASSVDGNSNQPQHF

clone size: many
CDR3 length: 15
V gene: TRBV4-2
D gene: TRBD2
J gene: TRBJ2-2
CDR3 DNA: TGTGCCAGCAGCCAGCGGGGGGAGGAAACCGGGGAGCTGTTTTTT
CDR3 protein: CASSQRGEETGELFF

clone size: .
CDR3 length: 15
V gene: TRBV9
D gene: .
J gene: TRBJ2-3
CDR3 DNA: TGTGCCAGCAGCATTACAGGGGCTAGCGCAGATACGCAGTATTTT
CDR3 protein: CASSITGASADTQYF

clone size: .
CDR3 length: 13
V gene: TRBV29-1
D gene: .
J gene: TRBJ1-1
CDR3 DNA: TGCAGCGTTCGATTGGAGGGCTGGGGTGAAGCTTTCTTT
CDR3 protein: CSVRLEGWGEAFF

clone size: once
CDR3 length: 15
V gene: TRBV30
D gene: .
J gene: TRBJ2-7
CDR3 DNA: TGTGCCTGGAGCGGAGGTGGCCAAGCACCCTACGAGCAGTACTTC
CDR3 protein: CAWSGGGQAPYEQYF

clone size: .
CDR3 length: 15
V gene: TRBV18
D gene: .
J gene: TRBJ1-3
CDR3 DNA: TGTGCCAGCCACACCTCCCCTGGCTCTGGAAACACCATATATTTT
CDR3 protein: CASHTSPGSGNTIYF

clone size: .
CDR3 length: 15
V gene: TRBV4-2
D gene: .
J gene: TRBJ1-5
CDR3 DNA: TGTGCCAGCAGCCAAGCCCCGGACGGGTATCAGCCCCAGCATTTT
CDR3 protein: CASSQAPDGYQPQHF

clone size: .
CDR3 length: 11
V gene: TRBV30
D gene: .
J gene: TRBJ1-1
CDR3 DNA: TGTGCCTGGAGTGCCGACAGTGAAGCTTTCTTT
CDR3 protein: CAWSADSEAFF

clone size: once
CDR3 length: 15
V gene: TRBV19
D gene: .
J gene: TRBJ1-1
CDR3 DNA: TGTGCCAGTAACTTCGGTGGCAGGGCGAACACTGAAGCTTTCTTT
CDR3 protein: CASNFGGRANTEAFF